What follows are 26 T cell receptor beta chains derived from one specimen sequenced in a study of T cell responses to AZD1222 COVID-19 vaccine (dated by TCRdb to the early 2020s). The sample's time point label, in plain terms: baseline before first vaccination. Libraries were constructed by the immunoSEQ multiplex PCR assay. TCRdb re-hosts the immuneACCESS table, in-frame sequences only. Its copies lack some clones; in the studies checked, an unresolved V gene accounts for under half of them, and the cause for the rest is not known. The table for this sample lists around 110,000 clones; about four fifths of them were counted only once. The ten most abundant clones make up 9.4% of the sample. Sequencing was performed on peripheral blood, taken on day 0 of AZD1222 vaccination. The receptors were sampled from an adult in good health.

The V call is TRBV10-3, the J call TRBJ1-1, with D unresolved. There are 12 residues in the CDR3. CDR1 and CDR2 (germline): ENHRY, SYGVKD. The germline V and J ends were trimmed by 4 bases and 7 bases, with 10 bases remaining between them. This CDR3 reads CAISVQRNEAFF. CDR3 nucleotide sequence: TGTGCCATCAGTGTGCAGAGAAATGAAGCTTTCTTT.

V and J are TRBV6-1 and TRBJ2-5; the D gene is possibly TRBD1 (6 bases). The CDR3 sequence is 16 residues long. V was cut by 4 bases and J by 1 base, with 16 bases left in between. Germline V gene data show CDR1 as MNHNS and CDR2 as SASEGT. CDR3 residues: CASSGPTGIAQETQYF. CDR3 nucleotide sequence: TGTGCCAGCAGTGGACCAACAGGGATTGCCCAAGAGACCCAGTACTTC.

Only a few counts were recorded for this clone. This chain connects TRBV15 to TRBJ1-4; TRBD1 agrees at 9 bases. The CDR3 is 16 residues long. Germline V gene sequence: CDR1 LNHNV, CDR2 YYDKDF (reference sequence). V was pared by 4 bases and J by 0 bases, with 3 bases of the junction left unmatched. CDR3 DNA sequence: TGTGCCACCAGCACGGGACAGGGAACAACTAATGAAAAACTGTTTTTT. Its translation: CATSTGQGTTNEKLFF. Based on the CDR3 plus reference TRBV15 and TRBJ1-4, the full variable domain is DAMVIQNPRYQVTQFGKPVTLSCSQTLNHNVMYWYQQKSSQAPKLLFHYYDKDFNNEADTPDNFQSRRPNTSFCFLDIRSPGLGDTAMYLCATSTGQGTTNEKLFFGSGTQLSVL.

Concerning this clone: Other DNA variants within this sample encode the same CDR3. This rearrangement joins TRBV28 to TRBJ2-7; D unresolved. The CDR3 covers 12 residues. Looked up from germline, CDR1 is MDHEN and CDR2 is SYDVKM. V lost 2 bases and J 3 bases, leaving 5 bases between the germline ends. CDR3 bases: TGTGCCAGCAGTTTAGGCGGCTACGAGCAGTACTTC. Its protein is CASSLGGYEQYF.

There are a few counts of this clone. This rearrangement joins TRBV27 to TRBJ2-3; D is undetermined. V dropped 0 bases and J dropped 3 bases, with 7 bases sitting between them. The CDR3 runs to 14 residues. The germline V gene encodes CDR1 MNHEY and CDR2 SMNVEV (reference sequence). This CDR3 reads CASSLSTLTDTQYF. The DNA of the CDR3 is TGTGCCAGCAGTTTATCGACGTTGACAGATACGCAGTATTTT.

The chain joins TRBV5-3 to TRBJ1-1; the match to TRBD1 covers 7 bases. TRBV5-3 is an open reading frame whose function is uncertain. V shed 1 base, J shed 1 base, and the junction held 4 bases outside the gene matches. This CDR3 has 15 residues. CDR3 sequence (DNA): TGTGCCAGAAGCTTGTCGAGACAGGGGAACACTGAAGCTTTCTTT. Amino acids: CARSLSRQGNTEAFF.

This sequence joins TRBV5-6 and TRBJ2-1; D gene ambiguous. The CDR3 is 12 amino acids. Germline V gives CDR1 SGHDT, CDR2 YYEEEE. V was trimmed by 2 bases and J by 5 bases, leaving 5 bases between them. Written as DNA, the CDR3 is TGTGCCAGCAGCTTAGTCGACAATGAGCAGTTCTTC. This sequence encodes CASSLVDNEQFF. Full variable domain (rest looked up from reference TRBV5-6 and TRBJ2-1): DAGVTQSPTHLIKTRGQQVTLRCSPKSGHDTVSWYQQALGQGPQFIFQYYEEEERQRGNFPDRFSGHQFPNYSSELNVNALLLGDSALYLCASSLVDNEQFFGPGTRLTVL.

V and J are TRBV27 and TRBJ1-2, with 7 bases aligning to TRBD1. After removal of 3 bases from V and 7 bases from J, the junction contained 8 bases not matched to a gene. The germline CDR1 and CDR2 sequences are MNHEY and SMNVEV (reference sequence). The CDR3 covers 14 residues. CDR3 coding DNA: TGTGCCAGCAGTTTTAACCCGACAGGGTTTGGCTACACCTTC. This translates into CASSFNPTGFGYTF.

The gene calls are TRBV27 and TRBJ2-5; 13 bases align to TRBD2. The length of the CDR3 is 17 residues. With 5 bases clipped from V and 4 bases from J, the junction kept 10 bases outside the gene matches. CDR1 and CDR2 from the germline V gene are MNHEY and SMNVEV (reference sequence). The DNA for the CDR3 is TGTGCCAGCAGTCCCGCCTTACTAGCGGGGGGGCGAGAGACCCAGTACTTC. Protein: CASSPALLAGGRETQYF.

V is TRBV24-1 and J is TRBJ1-4; D gene ambiguous. The CDR3 has 15 amino acids. In germline, CDR1 is KGHDR, CDR2 SFDVKD. Trimming stripped 5 bases from V and 2 bases from J, with 11 bases between. The CDR3 DNA is TGTGCCACCAGTGTATCGACTAACACTAATGAAAAACTGTTTTTT. Its translation is CATSVSTNTNEKLFF.

This chain uses TRBV18 with TRBJ2-7; 8 nucleotides line up with TRBD1. J was trimmed by 3 bases and V by 3 bases; bases with no gene match: 7. This CDR3 has 15 amino acids. Germline CDR1 reads KGHSH; CDR2 reads LQKENI. The CDR3 DNA follows: TGTGCCAGCTCACCCATGACAGGGACAGGCTACGAGCAGTACTTC. This translates into CASSPMTGTGYEQYF.

This chain uses TRBV7-2 with TRBJ1-3; no definite D call. CDR3 length: 14 residues. V lost 3 bases to trimming and J lost 4 bases, with 10 bases between them. CDR1 is SGHTA and CDR2 is FQGNSA in the germline V gene. The CDR3 bases are TGTGCCAGCAGCTTTAGGGCCTTCGGAAACACCATATATTTT. Amino acids: CASSFRAFGNTIYF.

The J gene is TRBJ1-1, the V gene TRBV18; no clear D. Trimming removed 3 bases from V and 1 base from J, with 12 bases in between. CDR3 length: 15 residues. The germline gives CDR1 KGHSH, CDR2 LQKENI. CDR3 nucleotide sequence: TGTGCCAGCTCACCCCTGGACGTGCCGAACACTGAAGCTTTCTTT. The encoded protein is CASSPLDVPNTEAFF. Complete variable domain (other parts from reference TRBV18 and TRBJ1-1): NAGVMQNPRHLVRRRGQEARLRCSPMKGHSHVYWYRQLPEEGLKFMVYLQKENIIDESGMPKERFSAEFPKEGPSILRIQQVVRGDSAAYFCASSPLDVPNTEAFFGQGTRLTVV.

The V call is TRBV6-5, the J call TRBJ1-2; 7 bases are a match to TRBD1. V shed 6 bases and J 3 bases; nucleotides not matched to a gene: 4. Germline loops: CDR1 MNHEY, CDR2 SVGAGI. The CDR3 is 13 residues long. CDR3 residues: CASSEGADYGYTF. The CDR3 DNA is TGTGCCAGCAGCGAGGGGGCTGACTATGGCTACACCTTC.

This chain links TRBV18 with TRBJ1-3; maybe TRBD1 (6 bases). From germline, CDR1 is KGHSH and CDR2 LQKENI. This CDR3 has 15 residues. Trimming removed 4 bases from V and 0 bases from J, with 10 bases in between. CDR3 in amino acids: CASSLGQNSGNTIYF. In DNA form, the CDR3 reads TGTGCCAGCTCACTGGGACAAAACTCTGGAAACACCATATATTTT. The complete variable domain, with remaining parts taken from reference TRBV18 and TRBJ1-3, reads NAGVMQNPRHLVRRRGQEARLRCSPMKGHSHVYWYRQLPEEGLKFMVYLQKENIIDESGMPKERFSAEFPKEGPSILRIQQVVRGDSAAYFCASSLGQNSGNTIYFGEGSWLTVV.

This chain links TRBV10-3 with TRBJ2-2; a possible D gene is TRBD2 (6 bases). With 0 bases removed from V and 5 bases from J, the gap between germline ends came to 10 bases. The CDR3 has 15 residues. The germline V gene has CDR1 ENHRY and CDR2 SYGVKD. CDR3 protein: CAISESEGGTGELFF. In nucleotides, the CDR3 is TGTGCCATCAGTGAGTCGGAGGGCGGAACCGGGGAGCTGTTTTTT.

The chain couples TRBV3-1 (or the pseudogene TRBV3-2) to TRBJ2-1; 9 bases are shared with TRBD1. This CDR3 is built from 14 residues. V was pared by 7 bases and J by 3 bases, with 4 bases of the junction left unmatched. Germline V lookup: CDR1 LGHDT, CDR2 YNNKEL (reference sequence). The CDR3 sequence is CASTGQGIYNEQFF. The CDR3 bases are TGTGCCAGCACCGGACAGGGGATCTACAATGAGCAGTTCTTC.

The CDR3 DNA reads TGTGCCAGCAGACGAAGGACAGGGGGGGACCAAGAGACCCAGTACTTC. As protein: CASRRRTGGDQETQYF. The J gene is TRBJ2-5, the V gene TRBV7-2; 10 positions agree with TRBD1. After removal of 6 bases from V and 0 bases from J, the junction contained 7 bases not matched to a gene. CDR1 SGHTA and CDR2 FQGNSA come from the germline V gene. CDR3 length equals 16 residues.

The chain is built from TRBV6-6 and TRBJ1-5; D gene ambiguous. In germline, CDR1 is MNHNY, CDR2 SVGAGI (reference sequence). Trimming removed 8 bases from V and 3 bases from J, with 8 bases in between. The CDR3 extends over 12 amino acids. Here the CDR3 DNA reads TGTGCCAGCGCGGGTCCCAATCAGCCCCAGCATTTT. It yields the protein CASAGPNQPQHF.

This sequence joins TRBV4-1 and TRBJ2-7; D call uncertain. The ends were cut back, 0 bases at V and 6 bases at J, with 15 bases in the middle. CDR1 MGHRA and CDR2 YSYEKL come from the germline V gene. CDR3 size: 15 residues. The CDR3 region has the DNA TGCGCCAGCAGCCAAGAATCAGGATTTGGGGTCGAGCAGTACTTC. Translating it yields CASSQESGFGVEQYF.

This chain links TRBV27 with TRBJ2-5; TRBD1 might be the D (6 bases). The CDR3 consists of 17 residues. The germline V and J ends were trimmed by 4 bases and 2 bases, with 20 bases remaining between them. Germline CDR1 and CDR2: MNHEY and SMNVEV (reference sequence). CDR3 amino acids: CASSSRQVPISQETQYF. The DNA for the CDR3 is TGTGCCAGCAGTTCCCGACAGGTCCCCATTTCGCAAGAGACCCAGTACTTC.

V usage is TRBV19 and J usage is TRBJ2-1, with 8 bases identical to TRBD1. Germline trimming cut 2 bases from V and 3 bases from J; bases unmatched to any gene: 3. Germline V gene data show CDR1 as LNHDA and CDR2 as SQIVND (reference sequence). The CDR3 loop spans 15 amino acids. The CDR3 region has the DNA TGTGCCAGTAGTATAACGGGGACAGGCTACAATGAGCAGTTCTTC. Protein product: CASSITGTGYNEQFF. Full variable domain (outside the CDR3, taken from reference TRBV19 and TRBJ2-1): DGGITQSPKYLFRKEGQNVTLSCEQNLNHDAMYWYRQDPGQGLRLIYYSQIVNDFQKGDIAEGYSVSREKKESFPLTVTSAQKNPTAFYLCASSITGTGYNEQFFGPGTRLTVL.

The chain links TRBV4-3 to TRBJ1-4; D uncertain. CDR3 size: 15 residues. CDR1 LGHNA and CDR2 YSLEER come from the germline V gene. V was shortened by 3 bases and J by 5 bases, with 13 bases between the two germline ends. The CDR3 region is CASSQGSGSNEKLFF. The CDR3 bases are TGCGCCAGCAGCCAGGGATCAGGTTCCAATGAAAAACTGTTTTTT.

V is TRBV7-2 and J is TRBJ1-4; D unresolved. This CDR3 is 14 amino acids long. Germline CDR1 SGHTA, CDR2 FQGNSA. V lost 4 bases, J lost 5 bases, and 11 bases lay in between. The CDR3 reads CASSSMGGNEKLFF. CDR3 nucleotides: TGTGCCAGCAGCTCTATGGGAGGGAATGAAAAACTGTTTTTT.

The rearrangement uses TRBV30 and TRBJ1-2; no reliable D call. Trimming removed 4 bases from V and 2 bases from J, with 8 bases in between. This CDR3 spans 12 amino acids. Germline CDR1 GTSNPN, CDR2 SVGIG (reference sequence). CDR3 in amino acids: CAWKYLNYGYTF. The CDR3 DNA reads TGTGCCTGGAAGTATTTGAACTATGGCTACACCTTC.

V usage is TRBV6-5 and J usage is TRBJ1-2; TRBD1 is a possible D gene (5 bases). Germline V gene sequence: CDR1 MNHEY, CDR2 SVGAGI. Deletions cut 4 bases from V and 7 bases from J, with 13 bases between. CDR3 length equals 13 residues. The DNA for the CDR3 is TGTGCCAGCAGTTCCGCGGGGGAAGGTGGCTACACCTTC. Its translation: CASSSAGEGGYTF.